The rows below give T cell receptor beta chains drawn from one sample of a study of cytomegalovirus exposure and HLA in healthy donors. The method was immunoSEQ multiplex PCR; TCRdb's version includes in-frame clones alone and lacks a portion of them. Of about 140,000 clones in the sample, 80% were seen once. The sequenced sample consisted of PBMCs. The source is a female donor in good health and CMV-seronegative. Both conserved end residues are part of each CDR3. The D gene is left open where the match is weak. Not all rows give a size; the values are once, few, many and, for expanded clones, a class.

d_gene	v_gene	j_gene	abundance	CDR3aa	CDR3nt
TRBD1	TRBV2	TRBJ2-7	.	CASSEAGPPDRGF	TGTGCCAGCAGTGAAGCGGGACCCCCGGACAGGGGCTTC
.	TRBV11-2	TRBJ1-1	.	CASSFLPNTEAFF	TGTGCCAGCAGCTTTCTCCCGAACACTGAAGCTTTCTTT
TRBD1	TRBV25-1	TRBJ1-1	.	CASTRDRGLEAFF	TGTGCCAGCACCCGGGACAGGGGCCTTGAAGCTTTCTTT
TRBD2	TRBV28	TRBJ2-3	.	CASSSRGLAGLTDTQYF	TGTGCCAGCAGTTCACGGGGACTAGCGGGCCTCACAGATACGCAGTATTTT
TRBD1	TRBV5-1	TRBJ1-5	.	CASSGEGQESNQPQHF	TGCGCCAGCAGCGGTGAGGGACAGGAGAGCAATCAGCCCCAGCATTTT
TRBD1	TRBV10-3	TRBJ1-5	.	CATWDRELDQPQHF	TGTGCCACCTGGGACAGGGAACTAGACCAGCCCCAGCATTTT
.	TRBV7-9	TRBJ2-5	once	CASSPPFSLQETQYF	TGTGCCAGCAGCCCCCCGTTTTCACTCCAAGAGACCCAGTACTTC
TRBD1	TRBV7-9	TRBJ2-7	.	CASSLAPRQGAYEQYF	TGTGCCAGCAGCTTAGCGCCAAGACAGGGGGCTTACGAGCAGTACTTC
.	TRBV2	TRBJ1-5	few	CASRQEDQPQHF	TGTGCCAGCAGGCAGGAGGATCAGCCCCAGCATTTT
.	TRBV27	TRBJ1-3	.	CASSLAGPSFIGNTIYF	TGTGCCAGCAGTTTAGCGGGGCCCTCTTTTATCGGGAACACCATATATTTT
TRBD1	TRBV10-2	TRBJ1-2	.	CASSESPPLQGESGYTF	TGCGCCAGCAGTGAGTCGCCCCCGTTACAGGGGGAAAGTGGCTACACCTTC
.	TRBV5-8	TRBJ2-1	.	CASSLYRGSDNEQFF	TGTGCCAGCAGCTTGTATAGGGGTTCAGACAATGAGCAGTTCTTC
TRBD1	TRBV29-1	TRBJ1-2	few	CSVDPGTGAFGYGYTF	TGCAGCGTTGATCCCGGGACAGGGGCGTTTGGCTATGGCTACACCTTC
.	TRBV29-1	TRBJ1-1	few	CSVAQTGGNTEAFF	TGCAGCGTTGCCCAGACAGGCGGAAACACTGAAGCTTTCTTT
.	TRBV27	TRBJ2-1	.	CASSLDSYNEQFF	TGTGCCAGCAGTCTGGACAGCTACAATGAGCAGTTCTTC
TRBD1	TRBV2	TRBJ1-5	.	CASSEQGGGNQPQHF	TGTGCCAGCAGTGAACAGGGGGGTGGCAATCAGCCCCAGCATTTT
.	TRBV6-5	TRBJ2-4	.	CASSPRTLAKNIQYF	TGTGCCAGCAGCCCACGGACTCTAGCCAAAAACATTCAGTACTTC
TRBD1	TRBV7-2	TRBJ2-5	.	CASSLPTGRQETQYF	TGTGCCAGCAGCCTACCGACAGGGCGACAAGAGACCCAGTACTTC
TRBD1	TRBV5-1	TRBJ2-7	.	CASSLGTGKYEQYF	TGCGCCAGCAGCTTGGGGACAGGGAAGTACGAGCAGTACTTC
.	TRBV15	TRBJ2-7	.	CATSSQGPGTYEQYF	TGTGCCACCAGCAGTCAGGGTCCAGGGACTTACGAGCAGTACTTC
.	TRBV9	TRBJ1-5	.	CASSPSGGPSNQPQHF	TGTGCCAGCAGCCCAAGCGGGGGGCCCAGCAATCAGCCCCAGCATTTT
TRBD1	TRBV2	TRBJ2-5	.	CASSDDRGGETQYF	TGTGCCAGCAGTGACGACAGGGGTGGAGAGACCCAGTACTTC
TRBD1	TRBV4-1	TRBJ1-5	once	CASSQGTGGGQPQHF	TGCGCCAGCAGCCAAGGGACAGGGGGCGGCCAGCCCCAGCATTTT
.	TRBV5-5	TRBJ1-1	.	CASSLAFNTEAFF	TGTGCCAGCAGCTTGGCCTTTAACACTGAAGCTTTCTTT
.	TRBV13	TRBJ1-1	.	CASSLVRGVNTEAFF	TGTGCCAGCAGCTTAGTCCGGGGGGTGAACACTGAAGCTTTCTTT
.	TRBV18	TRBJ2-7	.	CASSSAYEQYF	TGTGCCAGCTCCTCCGCCTACGAGCAGTACTTC
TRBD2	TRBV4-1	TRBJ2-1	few	CASSQVAGRQFF	TGCGCCAGCAGCCAAGTAGCGGGACGGCAGTTCTTC
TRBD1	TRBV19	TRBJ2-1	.	CASTRQGRSEQFF	TGTGCCAGTACTAGACAGGGTCGGAGTGAGCAGTTCTTC
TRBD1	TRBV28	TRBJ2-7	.	CASRESGGPYEQYF	TGTGCCAGCAGAGAATCAGGGGGCCCCTACGAGCAGTACTTC
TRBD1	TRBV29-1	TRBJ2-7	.	CSVGLQGAREQYF	TGCAGCGTTGGCCTACAGGGGGCGCGGGAGCAGTACTTC
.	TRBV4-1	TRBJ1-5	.	CASSLQQESNQPQHF	TGCGCCAGCAGCCTTCAACAGGAAAGCAATCAGCCCCAGCATTTT
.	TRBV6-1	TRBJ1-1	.	CASRRIRNTEAFF	TGTGCCAGCAGGAGAATCCGGAACACTGAAGCTTTCTTT
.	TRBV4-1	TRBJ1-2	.	CASSQEQGGGYTF	TGCGCCAGCAGCCAAGAGCAGGGAGGTGGCTACACCTTC
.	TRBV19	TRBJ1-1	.	CASSMDSSPKAFF	TGTGCCAGTAGTATGGACTCGTCCCCAAAAGCTTTCTTT
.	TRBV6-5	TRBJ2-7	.	CASSYVQGGAEQYF	TGTGCCAGCAGTTACGTCCAGGGCGGGGCCGAGCAGTACTTC
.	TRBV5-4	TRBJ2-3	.	CASSIDTDTQYF	TGTGCCAGCAGCATAGACACAGATACGCAGTATTTT
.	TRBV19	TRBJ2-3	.	CASNKLQGTSTDTQYF	TGTGCCAGTAATAAACTACAGGGTACTAGCACAGATACGCAGTATTTT
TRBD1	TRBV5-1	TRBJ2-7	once	CASSYSGTGVYEQYF	TGCGCCAGCAGCTATTCCGGGACAGGGGTCTACGAGCAGTACTTC
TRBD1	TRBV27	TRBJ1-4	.	CASSGSRDSEKLFF	TGTGCCAGCAGTGGGTCCCGGGACAGCGAAAAACTGTTTTTT
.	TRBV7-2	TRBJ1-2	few	CASSLNRVDGYTF	TGTGCCAGCAGCTTAAACAGGGTCGATGGCTACACCTTC